A selection of T cell receptor beta chains follows, all from one sample in a study of blood T cell repertoires in COVID-19. Libraries were prepared by immunoSEQ multiplex PCR; TCRdb keeps only in-frame clonotypes and omits some of them. The sample has 150,000 to 200,000 clones; about 77% are singletons. Sample: peripheral blood. These receptors were taken from a woman at least 80 years old with acute or convalescent COVID-19. Both conserved end residues are part of each CDR3. D genes are given only for firm matches. Rows may omit the clone size; those that give it use once, few, many or a size class.

v_gene: TRBV2
abundance: few
j_gene: TRBJ1-4
d_gene: NA
CDR3aa: CASSDWTPNEKLFF
CDR3nt: TGTGCCAGCAGTGACTGGACACCTAATGAAAAACTGTTTTTT

v_gene: TRBV5-8
abundance: NA
j_gene: TRBJ2-7
d_gene: TRBD2
CDR3aa: CASSFGLAAYGEYF
CDR3nt: TGTGCCAGCAGCTTCGGGCTAGCGGCCTACGGGGAGTACTTC

v_gene: TRBV12-5
abundance: NA
j_gene: TRBJ2-7
d_gene: TRBD2
CDR3aa: CASGLRGGRYEQYF
CDR3nt: TGTGCTAGTGGTTTGCGCGGGGGGAGATACGAGCAGTACTTC

v_gene: TRBV5-1
abundance: once
j_gene: TRBJ2-5
d_gene: TRBD2
CDR3aa: CASSDTSGGETQYF
CDR3nt: TGCGCCAGCAGCGATACTAGCGGAGGGGAGACCCAGTACTTC

v_gene: TRBV11-2
abundance: NA
j_gene: TRBJ2-1
d_gene: TRBD2
CDR3aa: CASSLGGGEQFF
CDR3nt: TGTGCCAGCAGCTTAGGCGGGGGTGAGCAGTTCTTC

v_gene: TRBV5-1
abundance: NA
j_gene: TRBJ1-2
d_gene: TRBD1
CDR3aa: CASSSGTGSRHYGYTF
CDR3nt: TGCGCCAGCAGCTCCGGGACAGGGTCCCGCCACTATGGCTACACCTTC

v_gene: TRBV19
abundance: NA
j_gene: TRBJ1-5
d_gene: NA
CDR3aa: CASSPWTGYYSNQPQHF
CDR3nt: TGTGCCAGTAGTCCTTGGACTGGATATTATAGCAATCAGCCCCAGCATTTT

v_gene: TRBV7-8
abundance: NA
j_gene: TRBJ1-2
d_gene: NA
CDR3aa: CASSLMDPGGAGGYTF
CDR3nt: TGTGCCAGCAGCCTTATGGACCCTGGAGGGGCCGGTGGCTACACCTTC

v_gene: TRBV11-2
abundance: NA
j_gene: TRBJ1-6
d_gene: TRBD1
CDR3aa: CASSSTDRGGWNSPLHF
CDR3nt: TGTGCCAGCAGCTCTACAGACAGGGGAGGTTGGAATTCACCCCTCCACTTT

v_gene: TRBV11-2
abundance: NA
j_gene: TRBJ2-7
d_gene: TRBD1
CDR3aa: CASSLETGGYEQYF
CDR3nt: TGTGCCAGCAGCTTAGAGACAGGGGGCTACGAGCAGTACTTC

v_gene: TRBV11-2
abundance: NA
j_gene: TRBJ1-2
d_gene: NA
CDR3aa: CASSLVGGMNYGYTF
CDR3nt: TGTGCCAGCAGCTTAGTCGGAGGCATGAACTATGGCTACACCTTC

v_gene: TRBV10-3
abundance: NA
j_gene: TRBJ1-5
d_gene: NA
CDR3aa: CAIQGPNQPQHF
CDR3nt: TGTGCCATACAGGGACCGAATCAGCCCCAGCATTTT

v_gene: TRBV18
abundance: NA
j_gene: TRBJ2-7
d_gene: TRBD1
CDR3aa: CASSPIVGTDPYEQYF
CDR3nt: TGTGCCAGCTCACCGATAGTCGGGACAGATCCCTACGAGCAGTACTTC

v_gene: TRBV7-9
abundance: NA
j_gene: TRBJ1-2
d_gene: TRBD1
CDR3aa: CASSLGQGIHGYTF
CDR3nt: TGTGCCAGCAGCTTAGGACAGGGGATCCATGGCTACACCTTC

v_gene: TRBV5-4
abundance: NA
j_gene: TRBJ2-1
d_gene: NA
CDR3aa: CATRGGRGHNEQFF
CDR3nt: TGTGCCACCCGCGGAGGGCGCGGTCACAATGAGCAGTTCTTC

v_gene: TRBV11-2
abundance: NA
j_gene: TRBJ2-7
d_gene: NA
CDR3aa: CASSPDRRVEQYF
CDR3nt: TGTGCCAGCAGTCCCGACAGGCGGGTCGAGCAGTACTTC

v_gene: TRBV4-1
abundance: many
j_gene: TRBJ2-3
d_gene: NA
CDR3aa: CASSPGTPRGSTDTQYF
CDR3nt: TGCGCCAGCAGCCCTGGGACACCCCGGGGATCTACAGATACGCAGTATTTT

v_gene: TRBV7-6
abundance: NA
j_gene: TRBJ2-3
d_gene: NA
CDR3aa: CASSLVAQSTDTQYF
CDR3nt: TGTGCCAGCAGCTTAGTAGCGCAAAGCACAGATACGCAGTATTTT

v_gene: TRBV18
abundance: NA
j_gene: TRBJ2-2
d_gene: NA
CDR3aa: CATSSAPTNTGELFF
CDR3nt: TGTGCCACCTCAAGTGCCCCCACTAACACCGGGGAGCTGTTTTTT

v_gene: TRBV19
abundance: few
j_gene: TRBJ1-4
d_gene: NA
CDR3aa: CASNPSGRIGGEKLFF
CDR3nt: TGTGCCAGCAATCCCTCCGGACGCATAGGAGGGGAAAAACTGTTTTTT

v_gene: TRBV5-5
abundance: NA
j_gene: TRBJ1-2
d_gene: NA
CDR3aa: CASSLGPPVGYTF
CDR3nt: TGTGCCAGCAGCTTGGGTCCCCCCGTCGGCTACACCTTC

v_gene: TRBV19
abundance: NA
j_gene: TRBJ1-6
d_gene: TRBD1
CDR3aa: CASTAGTVNSPLHF
CDR3nt: TGTGCCAGTACTGCCGGGACAGTAAATTCACCCCTCCACTTT

v_gene: TRBV6-5
abundance: NA
j_gene: TRBJ2-7
d_gene: NA
CDR3aa: CASSSLYEQYF
CDR3nt: TGTGCCAGCAGCTCCCTCTACGAGCAGTACTTC

v_gene: TRBV6-5
abundance: few
j_gene: TRBJ2-7
d_gene: NA
CDR3aa: CASQGELGEQYF
CDR3nt: TGTGCCAGCCAAGGGGAATTAGGGGAGCAGTACTTC

v_gene: TRBV16
abundance: few
j_gene: TRBJ2-3
d_gene: NA
CDR3aa: CASNAGYFADTQYF
CDR3nt: TGTGCCAGCAACGCCGGGTATTTCGCAGATACGCAGTATTTT

v_gene: TRBV18
abundance: NA
j_gene: TRBJ2-1
d_gene: TRBD1
CDR3aa: CASSYGQGRDNEQFF
CDR3nt: TGTGCCAGCTCATACGGACAGGGGAGAGACAATGAGCAGTTCTTC

v_gene: TRBV5-4
abundance: once
j_gene: TRBJ1-6
d_gene: NA
CDR3aa: CASSRDTNSPLHF
CDR3nt: TGTGCCAGCAGCCGGGACACCAATTCACCCCTCCACTTT

v_gene: TRBV7-9
abundance: few
j_gene: TRBJ2-2
d_gene: TRBD1
CDR3aa: CASSSRQGKHANTGELFF
CDR3nt: TGTGCCAGCAGCTCCCGACAGGGGAAACACGCGAACACCGGGGAGCTGTTTTTT

v_gene: TRBV6-1
abundance: few
j_gene: TRBJ1-5
d_gene: NA
CDR3aa: CASSEGRGVRNQPQHF
CDR3nt: TGTGCCAGCAGTGAAGGCAGGGGTGTGCGCAATCAGCCCCAGCATTTT

v_gene: TRBV2
abundance: NA
j_gene: TRBJ1-2
d_gene: NA
CDR3aa: CASNSPVPNYGYTF
CDR3nt: TGTGCCAGCAACAGCCCAGTTCCAAACTATGGCTACACCTTC

v_gene: TRBV6-6
abundance: NA
j_gene: TRBJ2-1
d_gene: NA
CDR3aa: CASSLASVENEQFF
CDR3nt: TGTGCCAGCAGTTTGGCTAGCGTGGAGAATGAGCAGTTCTTC

v_gene: TRBV14
abundance: few
j_gene: TRBJ1-4
d_gene: TRBD1
CDR3aa: CASSQDWYTGTGNEKLFF
CDR3nt: TGTGCCAGCAGCCAAGACTGGTACACCGGGACAGGGAATGAAAAACTGTTTTTT

v_gene: TRBV21-1
abundance: few
j_gene: TRBJ1-5
d_gene: NA
CDR3aa: CASRSDSNSNQPQHF
CDR3nt: TGTGCCAGCAGGTCGGACAGCAATAGCAATCAGCCCCAGCATTTT

v_gene: TRBV5-8
abundance: NA
j_gene: TRBJ2-7
d_gene: NA
CDR3aa: CASSPRLNWKQYF
CDR3nt: TGTGCCAGCAGCCCGAGACTCAACTGGAAGCAGTACTTC

v_gene: TRBV10-3
abundance: NA
j_gene: TRBJ1-4
d_gene: TRBD1
CDR3aa: CAISDRDREGEKLFF
CDR3nt: TGTGCCATCAGTGATCGGGACAGGGAAGGTGAAAAACTGTTTTTT

v_gene: TRBV18
abundance: once
j_gene: TRBJ1-5
d_gene: TRBD1
CDR3aa: CASSRTGRGDQPQHF
CDR3nt: TGTGCCAGCTCACGGACAGGGAGAGGGGATCAGCCCCAGCATTTT

v_gene: TRBV6-5
abundance: NA
j_gene: TRBJ2-1
d_gene: NA
CDR3aa: CASRGAPFYNEQFF
CDR3nt: TGTGCCAGCAGGGGGGCACCCTTTTACAATGAGCAGTTCTTC

v_gene: TRBV12-5
abundance: NA
j_gene: TRBJ1-4
d_gene: NA
CDR3aa: CASGLVQVGGREKLFF
CDR3nt: TGTGCTAGTGGTTTGGTACAAGTCGGAGGAAGGGAAAAACTGTTTTTT

v_gene: TRBV4-1
abundance: few
j_gene: TRBJ2-7
d_gene: TRBD1
CDR3aa: CASSQGTGKSSYEQYF
CDR3nt: TGCGCCAGCAGCCAAGGGACAGGGAAGAGCTCCTACGAGCAGTACTTC

v_gene: TRBV5-1
abundance: once
j_gene: TRBJ2-7
d_gene: NA
CDR3aa: CASSLVTAGAHEQYF
CDR3nt: TGCGCCAGCAGCTTGGTTACCGCAGGGGCTCACGAGCAGTACTTC

v_gene: TRBV19
abundance: NA
j_gene: TRBJ1-1
d_gene: NA
CDR3aa: CASSTSRRRTNTEAFF
CDR3nt: TGTGCCAGTAGTACCTCCCGGCGGCGCACCAACACTGAAGCTTTCTTT

v_gene: TRBV7-9
abundance: NA
j_gene: TRBJ2-5
d_gene: TRBD2
CDR3aa: CASSPRLAGAGGKETQYF
CDR3nt: TGTGCCAGCAGCCCCCGACTAGCGGGAGCTGGGGGGAAAGAGACCCAGTACTTC

v_gene: TRBV5-1
abundance: NA
j_gene: TRBJ2-1
d_gene: TRBD2
CDR3aa: CASSLAFSGRAYNEQFF
CDR3nt: TGCGCCAGCAGCTTGGCTTTTAGCGGGAGGGCCTACAATGAGCAGTTCTTC

v_gene: TRBV6-2/TRBV6-3
abundance: few
j_gene: TRBJ2-2
d_gene: TRBD1
CDR3aa: CASSRDRASTGELFF
CDR3nt: TGTGCCAGCAGTAGGGACAGGGCTAGCACCGGGGAGCTGTTTTTT

v_gene: TRBV15
abundance: once
j_gene: TRBJ1-5
d_gene: NA
CDR3aa: CATSRGQVVSQPQHF
CDR3nt: TGTGCCACCAGCAGAGGGCAGGTAGTGAGTCAGCCCCAGCATTTT

v_gene: TRBV7-3
abundance: NA
j_gene: TRBJ1-4
d_gene: NA
CDR3aa: CASSLLTNEKLFF
CDR3nt: TGTGCCAGCAGCTTACTTACTAATGAAAAACTGTTTTTT

v_gene: TRBV5-1
abundance: NA
j_gene: TRBJ2-3
d_gene: NA
CDR3aa: CASSLLGAADTQYF
CDR3nt: TGCGCCAGCAGCTTGCTGGGGGCAGCAGATACGCAGTATTTT

v_gene: TRBV27
abundance: NA
j_gene: TRBJ1-5
d_gene: NA
CDR3aa: CASSLGSGRSNQPQHF
CDR3nt: TGTGCCAGCAGTTTGGGGAGCGGGCGAAGCAATCAGCCCCAGCATTTT

v_gene: TRBV18
abundance: once
j_gene: TRBJ2-7
d_gene: TRBD1
CDR3aa: CASSPGQGVYEQYF
CDR3nt: TGTGCCAGCTCACCAGGGCAGGGGGTCTACGAGCAGTACTTC

v_gene: TRBV6-5
abundance: NA
j_gene: TRBJ1-5
d_gene: NA
CDR3aa: CASSLNQGSGQPQHF
CDR3nt: TGTGCCAGCAGTTTGAATCAGGGAAGTGGGCAGCCCCAGCATTTT

v_gene: TRBV21-1
abundance: NA
j_gene: TRBJ2-1
d_gene: NA
CDR3aa: CASSKSGGNEQFF
CDR3nt: TGTGCCAGCAGCAAAAGTGGCGGAAATGAGCAGTTCTTC

v_gene: TRBV6-1
abundance: NA
j_gene: TRBJ1-2
d_gene: NA
CDR3aa: CASSERGGRGYGYTF
CDR3nt: TGTGCCAGCAGTGAACGCGGGGGTCGGGGGTATGGCTACACCTTC

v_gene: TRBV5-4
abundance: NA
j_gene: TRBJ1-6
d_gene: NA
CDR3aa: CASSLWRMGGNSPLHF
CDR3nt: TGTGCCAGCAGCTTGTGGCGTATGGGGGGAAATTCACCCCTCCACTTT

v_gene: TRBV19
abundance: few
j_gene: TRBJ2-3
d_gene: TRBD2
CDR3aa: CASSSEAGGTDTQYF
CDR3nt: TGTGCCAGTAGTTCAGAAGCGGGGGGCACAGATACGCAGTATTTT